Listed below are T cell receptor beta chains from one sample, sequenced in a study of T cells in Graves' hyperthyroidism and ophthalmopathy. TCRdb re-called the multiplex PCR reads with MiXCR, one entry per CDR3 protein. The sample has around 690,000 distinct CDR3 sequences; around 20% are singletons. Sequencing was done on a sample of blood. All receptors come from a man aged 25-45 years with Graves' ophthalmopathy. Both conserved end residues are part of each CDR3. The D gene is left open where the match is weak. The size of a clone is reported for some rows only, either as once, few or many, or as a class for expanded clones.

>.|.|TRBJ2-3|TRBV12-3/TRBV12-4
TGTGCCAGCAGCCGGTTGGGGGGGCTCGGCACAGATACGCAGTATTTT
CASSRLGGLGTDTQYF
>TRBD1|few|TRBJ2-1|TRBV11-2
TGTGCCAGCAGTGCCGGGACAGCAATATACAATGAGCAGTTCTTC
CASSAGTAIYNEQFF
>.|few|TRBJ1-5|TRBV2
TGTGCCAGTTGCTACAGGGAAGGCAATCAGCCCCAGCATTTT
CASCYREGNQPQHF
>.|few|TRBJ2-2|TRBV29-1
TGCAGCTTCAGAGGTGGACAATCAGTCGGAAACACCGGGGAGCTGTTTTTT
CSFRGGQSVGNTGELFF
>.|few|TRBJ1-1|TRBV6-2/TRBV6-3
TGTGCCAGCAGGGGTTGGAAGGGACGGAACACTGAAGCTTTCTTT
CASRGWKGRNTEAFF
>TRBD1|few|TRBJ2-7|TRBV14
TGTGCCAGCAGCCAAGTGTTCGGGACAGGGGGAACCGAGCAGTACTTC
CASSQVFGTGGTEQYF
>TRBD1|many|TRBJ2-5|TRBV7-9
TGTGCCAGCAGGGGGACAGGGCAAGAGACCCAGTACTTC
CASRGTGQETQYF
>.|.|TRBJ2-3|TRBV7-2
TGTGCCAGCAGCCCCTTAGGGGGAACCCGAAGTGGAGCTACGCAGTATTTT
CASSPLGGTRSGATQYF
>.|.|TRBJ2-1|TRBV20-1
TGCAGTGCGAGGGACGCGGGAAAGGATGAGCAGTTCTTC
CSARDAGKDEQFF
>.|many|TRBJ2-7|TRBV28
TGCGCCAGCAGCTTCGGGCAGGGACTCTCCTACGAGCAGTACTTC
CASSFGQGLSYEQYF
>.|.|TRBJ2-7|TRBV9
TGTGCCAGCAGTCCCGCGAATACCTACGAGCAGTACTTC
CASSPANTYEQYF
>TRBD2|few|TRBJ2-1|TRBV12-3/TRBV12-4
TGTGCCAGCAGTCTAGGCGGGAGCATGAATGAGCAGTTCTTC
CASSLGGSMNEQFF
>.|once|TRBJ1-2|TRBV29-1
TGCAGCGTTGGGGAGGATTCCAATGGCTACACCTTC
CSVGEDSNGYTF
>.|few|TRBJ2-4|TRBV6-1
TGTGCCAGCCACGACTTAGCCAAAAACATTCAGTACTTC
CASHDLAKNIQYF
>.|few|TRBJ1-2|TRBV28
TGTGCCAGCAGTTTCCTGGGGGGGCCGAAGTATGGCTACACCTTC
CASSFLGGPKYGYTF
>TRBD1|many|TRBJ1-2|TRBV27
TGTGCCAGCAGGGTCGGACAGGGGGAAGCTTATGGCTACACCTTC
CASRVGQGEAYGYTF
>.|many|TRBJ2-7|TRBV11-2
TGTGCCAGCAGCTTAGGCGGGCGCCTTATGTACGAGCAGTACTTC
CASSLGGRLMYEQYF
>.|once|TRBJ1-1|TRBV20-1
TGCAGTGCGAGAACGGCCGAAAACACTGAAGCTTCCTTT
CSARTAENTEASF
>TRBD2|.|TRBJ2-7|TRBV3-1
TGTGCCAGCAGCCAAGCGGGAGGACACGGGGCCTACGAGCAGTACTTC
CASSQAGGHGAYEQYF
>.|few|TRBJ1-5|TRBV5-1
TGCGCCAGCAGCTTGGACGGATATAGCAATCAGCCCCAGCATTTT
CASSLDGYSNQPQHF
>.|many|TRBJ1-1|TRBV5-6
TGTGCCACCATAGGGGTGAGTGACACTGAAGCTTTCTTT
CATIGVSDTEAFF
>.|many|TRBJ1-1|TRBV20-1
TGCAGTGCTAGAGCCTCCCAGGGGAGGAACACTGAAGCTTTCTTT
CSARASQGRNTEAFF
>.|many|TRBJ1-1|TRBV7-2
TGTGCCAGCAGCTTGGGGACGGCCATCGGGGGCACTGAAGCTTTCTTT
CASSLGTAIGGTEAFF
>TRBD2|few|TRBJ2-1|TRBV27
TGTGCCAGCAGTCTAGCGGGTGCGAGCAATGAGCAGTTCTTC
CASSLAGASNEQFF
>.|.|TRBJ2-5|TRBV5-5
TGTGCCAGCAGCCCTGACCTGTCGGAGACCCAGTACTTC
CASSPDLSETQYF
>TRBD1|few|TRBJ1-2|TRBV20-1
TGCAGTGCTAGAGAGGGAGGGTCCAGGGGGCCCGCTAACTATGGCTACACCTTC
CSAREGGSRGPANYGYTF
>TRBD1|.|TRBJ2-1|TRBV28
TGTGCCAGCAGTTCCCCCTATGGACAGGGGAGTGTTGAGCAGTTCTTC
CASSSPYGQGSVEQFF
>TRBD1|.|TRBJ2-7|TRBV28
TGTGCCAGCGGGACAGAGAAGTCCTACGAGCAGTACTTC
CASGTEKSYEQYF
>TRBD1|many|TRBJ2-2|TRBV5-1
TGCGCCAGCAGCGCCTCAGGGGGCGTCACCGGGGAGCTGTTTTTT
CASSASGGVTGELFF
>.|.|TRBJ2-7|TRBV5-6
TGTGCCAGCAGCCAAGTGTCTGTAGGCTACGAGCAGTACTTC
CASSQVSVGYEQYF
>.|few|TRBJ1-5|TRBV6-1
TGTGCCAGCAGTAGCACGACGGCCGTGAGCAATCAGCCCCAGCATTTT
CASSSTTAVSNQPQHF
>.|.|TRBJ1-4|TRBV30
TGTGCCTGGGGCCGGGACACGGGGGGAGAAAAACTGTTTTTT
CAWGRDTGGEKLFF
>TRBD2|few|TRBJ2-1|TRBV7-8
TGTGCCAGCAGCTTACCTCCTTGGCTAGCGGGGGGCAATGAGCAGTTCTTC
CASSLPPWLAGGNEQFF
>TRBD2|.|TRBJ2-2|TRBV11-2
TGTGCCAGCAGCTTGCGGGAGGGAGCCGGGGAGCTGTTTTTT
CASSLREGAGELFF
>.|.|TRBJ1-4|TRBV30
TGTGCCATGGGACAATTCAATGAAAAACTGCTTTTT
CAMGQFNEKLLF
>.|few|TRBJ2-2|TRBV5-6
TGTGCCAGCAGCTTGGCCGGCGGAGGGAACACCGGGGAGCTGTTTTTT
CASSLAGGGNTGELFF
>.|.|TRBJ1-1|TRBV4-1
TGCGCCAGCAGCCAAGAGGAGAGGACCAACACTGAAGCTTTCTTT
CASSQEERTNTEAFF
>.|.|TRBJ1-1|TRBV29-1
TGCAGCGTTTGGGGAGAAAACACTGAAGCTTTCTTT
CSVWGENTEAFF
>.|.|TRBJ2-7|TRBV20-1
TGCAGTGCCCAGGTCCAGGGTGTTCCCTACGAGCAGTACTTC
CSAQVQGVPYEQYF
>.|many|TRBJ2-1|TRBV5-1
TGCGCCAGTTCCCAGGCCCTGCTTGGTGAGCAGTTCTTC
CASSQALLGEQFF